A selection of T cell receptor beta chains follows, all from one sample in a study of early T cells in non-severe SARS-CoV-2 infection. Using its own MiXCR run on the 5' RACE reads, TCRdb lists one record per CDR3 protein. The table includes just over 70,000 distinct CDR3 sequences, around 13% detected once. Sequencing was done on a sample of whole blood. Receptors were obtained from an adult who was a healthcare worker with PCR-confirmed SARS-CoV-2 infection or an uninfected control (not recorded which). The CDR3 runs from the conserved cysteine through the conserved F or W. The D gene is left open where the match is weak. Size is omitted from some rows. Given values are once, few, many or a class for expanded clones.

clone size | J gene | CDR3 length | D gene | V gene | CDR3 protein | CDR3 DNA
many | TRBJ2-7 | 15 | TRBD1 | TRBV4-2 | CASSPGSGGQYEQYF | TGTGCCAGCAGCCCCGGGTCAGGGGGCCAGTACGAGCAGTACTTC
- | TRBJ2-3 | 14 | - | TRBV7-9 | CASSLDRATDTQYF | TGTGCCAGCAGCTTAGACAGGGCCACAGATACGCAGTATTTT
- | TRBJ2-3 | 15 | - | TRBV7-8 | CASSFPSRAADTQYF | TGTGCCAGCAGCTTCCCTAGCAGGGCAGCAGATACGCAGTATTTT
many | TRBJ2-7 | 15 | TRBD2 | TRBV7-9 | CASSPGTSASYEQYF | TGTGCCAGCAGCCCCGGGACTAGCGCTTCCTACGAGCAGTACTTC
many | TRBJ1-2 | 14 | - | TRBV7-2 | CASVPPGRFYGYTF | TGTGCCAGCGTTCCCCCCGGACGGTTCTATGGCTACACCTTC
few | TRBJ2-5 | 16 | - | TRBV7-2 | CASSRYWGGGQETQYF | TGTGCCAGCAGCCGATATTGGGGAGGGGGCCAAGAGACCCAGTACTTC
many | TRBJ2-3 | 11 | - | TRBV29-1 | CSATSTDTQYF | TGCAGCGCAACTTCCACAGATACGCAGTATTTT
many | TRBJ2-7 | 14 | - | TRBV16 | CASSPPSGRDEQYF | TGTGCCAGCAGCCCACCTTCAGGCAGGGATGAGCAGTACTTC
many | TRBJ2-7 | 14 | - | TRBV6-5 | CASSYSIQSYEQYF | TGTGCCAGCAGTTACTCCATACAGTCCTACGAGCAGTACTTC
- | TRBJ1-1 | 14 | - | TRBV4-3 | CASSRESMNTEAFF | TGCGCCAGCAGCCGGGAGAGCATGAACACTGAAGCTTTCTTT
many | TRBJ1-3 | 15 | TRBD1 | TRBV6-5 | CASRGNRGSGNTIYF | TGTGCCAGCAGAGGGAACAGGGGCTCTGGAAACACCATATATTTT
many | TRBJ1-4 | 16 | - | TRBV9 | CASSAHQVATNEKLFF | TGTGCCAGCAGCGCCCACCAGGTCGCAACTAATGAAAAACTGTTTTTT
many | TRBJ2-3 | 12 | - | TRBV28 | CASRSETITQYF | TGTGCCAGCAGGTCCGAGACAATAACGCAGTATTTT
- | TRBJ1-6 | 14 | - | TRBV28 | CASSFRAENSPLHF | TGTGCCAGCAGTTTCCGGGCAGAAAATTCACCCCTCCACTTT
once | TRBJ1-4 | 13 | TRBD1 | TRBV29-1 | CSARQGASEKLFF | TGCAGCGCCAGACAGGGGGCATCGGAAAAACTGTTTTTT
many | TRBJ2-6 | 19 | TRBD1 | TRBV13 | CASSPEGQGISSGANVLTF | TGTGCCAGCAGCCCCGAGGGACAGGGGATTTCCTCTGGGGCCAACGTCCTGACTTTC
- | TRBJ2-7 | 11 | - | TRBV29-1 | CSALSSYEQYF | TGCAGCGCCCTAAGCTCCTACGAGCAGTACTTC
many | TRBJ1-5 | 11 | - | TRBV12-3/TRBV12-4 | CASSFNQPQHF | TGTGCCAGCAGTTTCAATCAGCCCCAGCATTTT
many | TRBJ2-5 | 15 | - | TRBV13 | CASSLSRIKQETQYF | TGTGCCAGCAGCTTAAGCAGGATCAAACAAGAGACCCAGTACTTC
many | TRBJ1-4 | 15 | - | TRBV24-1 | CATSDLTDPMEKLFF | TGTGCCACCAGTGACCTGACGGACCCAATGGAAAAACTGTTTTTT
many | TRBJ2-1 | 15 | - | TRBV15 | CATSRDVGPPNEQFF | TGTGCCACCAGCAGAGATGTGGGACCACCCAATGAGCAGTTCTTC
many | TRBJ2-5 | 14 | - | TRBV5-4 | CASSRKDGEETQYF | TGTGCCAGCAGCCGTAAGGACGGTGAAGAGACCCAGTACTTC
- | TRBJ2-3 | 16 | - | TRBV29-1 | CSVEGGSLMGTDTQYF | TGCAGCGTTGAAGGAGGGTCCCTAATGGGCACAGATACGCAGTATTTT
- | TRBJ2-7 | 14 | - | TRBV28 | CASSPHGASDEQYF | TGTGCCAGCAGCCCCCACGGGGCATCTGACGAGCAGTACTTC
many | TRBJ2-5 | 14 | TRBD2 | TRBV10-3 | CATSLAGGQETQYF | TGTGCCACCTCTCTAGCGGGGGGCCAAGAGACCCAGTACTTC
many | TRBJ1-5 | 12 | - | TRBV20-1 | CSARGSDQPQHF | TGCAGTGCTAGAGGCAGCGACCAGCCCCAGCATTTT
- | TRBJ1-3 | 14 | - | TRBV6-5 | CASSYSHSGNTIYF | TGTGCCAGCAGTTACAGTCACTCTGGAAACACCATATATTTT
- | TRBJ2-5 | 14 | - | TRBV29-1 | CSANVRGRSETQYF | TGCAGCGCCAATGTGAGGGGAAGGTCAGAGACCCAGTACTTC
many | TRBJ1-6 | 14 | - | TRBV20-1 | CSARAAGIGSPLHF | TGCAGTGCTAGAGCCGCAGGGATAGGTTCACCCCTCCACTTT
many | TRBJ2-5 | 15 | - | TRBV9 | CASSVGSSAQETQYF | TGTGCCAGCAGCGTAGGGTCTAGCGCACAAGAGACCCAGTACTTC
many | TRBJ2-7 | 14 | - | TRBV7-9 | CASSPIGLDYEQYF | TGTGCCAGCAGCCCCATCGGACTGGATTACGAGCAGTACTTC
many | TRBJ2-1 | 15 | - | TRBV20-1 | CSAPPSSPWGNEQFF | TGCAGTGCTCCACCTAGCAGCCCATGGGGCAATGAGCAGTTCTTC
many | TRBJ2-3 | 15 | - | TRBV19 | CASSIAGPATDTQYF | TGTGCCAGTAGTATAGCCGGACCCGCCACAGATACGCAGTATTTT
many | TRBJ2-1 | 15 | - | TRBV20-1 | CSAREGTGAGNEQFF | TGCAGTGCTAGAGAGGGGACGGGAGCTGGGAATGAGCAGTTCTTC
many | TRBJ2-7 | 16 | TRBD2 | TRBV6-6 | CASSYSNNGGTYEQYF | TGTGCCAGCAGTTACTCGAATAACGGGGGGACCTACGAGCAGTACTTC
many | TRBJ2-7 | 14 | - | TRBV7-9 | CASSWGTHLYEQYF | TGTGCCAGCAGCTGGGGGACTCACCTCTACGAGCAGTACTTC
once | TRBJ1-2 | 13 | - | TRBV6-5 | CASSYSYGSGYTF | TGTGCCAGCAGTTACTCGTACGGTTCTGGCTACACCTTC
many | TRBJ1-5 | 13 | - | TRBV30 | CAWSGVHGQPQHF | TGTGCCTGGAGTGGGGTACACGGTCAGCCCCAGCATTTT
many | TRBJ2-1 | 15 | TRBD2 | TRBV12-3/TRBV12-4 | CASSPSGGAYNEQFF | TGTGCCAGCAGCCCTAGCGGGGGGGCCTACAATGAGCAGTTCTTC
many | TRBJ1-2 | 14 | - | TRBV5-1 | CASSLGLELYGYTF | TGCGCCAGCAGCTTGGGCCTAGAACTCTATGGCTACACCTTC
many | TRBJ2-7 | 13 | - | TRBV2 | CASKGQGIHEQYF | TGTGCCAGCAAGGGCCAGGGGATCCACGAGCAGTACTTC
many | TRBJ2-7 | 14 | TRBD2 | TRBV20-1 | CSARWGGNGYEQYF | TGCAGTGCTAGATGGGGGGGGAATGGGTACGAGCAGTACTTC
few | TRBJ2-1 | 13 | - | TRBV9 | CASSGTVGNEQFF | TGTGCCAGCAGCGGAACGGTGGGGAATGAGCAGTTCTTC
many | TRBJ2-3 | 15 | TRBD2 | TRBV29-1 | CSVQPGLAGEGTQYF | TGCAGCGTACAACCGGGACTAGCGGGAGAGGGTACGCAGTATTTT
many | TRBJ2-1 | 14 | TRBD1 | TRBV20-1 | CSARGDRGRYEQFF | TGCAGTGCTAGAGGGGACAGGGGAAGGTATGAGCAGTTCTTC
many | TRBJ2-7 | 15 | - | TRBV9 | CASSATLQDYYEQYF | TGTGCCAGCAGCGCGACCTTACAGGATTACTACGAGCAGTACTTC
many | TRBJ2-1 | 14 | TRBD2 | TRBV20-1 | CSADSGNGYNEQFF | TGCAGTGCAGATAGCGGGAACGGTTACAATGAGCAGTTCTTC
many | TRBJ1-3 | 15 | TRBD1 | TRBV6-5 | CASTKDREAGNTIYF | TGTGCCAGCACCAAGGACAGGGAAGCTGGAAACACCATATATTTT
many | TRBJ1-5 | 15 | TRBD1 | TRBV27 | CASRRTGVDNQPQHF | TGTGCCAGCAGACGGACAGGGGTCGATAATCAGCCCCAGCATTTT
- | TRBJ1-5 | 13 | - | TRBV6-2/TRBV6-3 | CASGLGNSQPQHF | TGTGCCAGCGGATTGGGAAATAGTCAGCCCCAGCATTTT
many | TRBJ1-2 | 14 | - | TRBV12-3/TRBV12-4 | CASSFARSGYGYTF | TGTGCCAGCAGTTTCGCGAGGTCGGGCTATGGCTACACCTTC
many | TRBJ1-6 | 16 | TRBD1 | TRBV27 | CASSLGGQGFFSPLHF | TGTGCCAGCAGTTTAGGGGGACAGGGTTTTTTTTCACCCCTCCACTTT
many | TRBJ2-1 | 15 | TRBD2 | TRBV6-5 | CASRGLAGGINEQFF | TGTGCCAGCAGAGGACTAGCGGGGGGAATAAATGAGCAGTTCTTC